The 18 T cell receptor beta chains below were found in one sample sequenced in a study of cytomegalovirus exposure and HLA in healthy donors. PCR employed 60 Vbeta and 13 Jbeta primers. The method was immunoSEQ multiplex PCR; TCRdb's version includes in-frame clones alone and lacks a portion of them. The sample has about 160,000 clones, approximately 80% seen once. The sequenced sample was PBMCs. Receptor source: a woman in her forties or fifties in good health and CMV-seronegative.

DNA for the CDR3: TGTGCCAGCAACTCAGGATCCGACTCCTACGAGCAGTACTTC. Encoded protein: CASNSGSDSYEQYF. The rearrangement joins TRBV7-3 to TRBJ2-7; no reliable D call. Looked up from germline, CDR1 is SGHTA and CDR2 is FQGTGA. This CDR3 has 14 residues. Trimming took off 7 bases at V and 0 bases at J, with 13 bases between the two ends.

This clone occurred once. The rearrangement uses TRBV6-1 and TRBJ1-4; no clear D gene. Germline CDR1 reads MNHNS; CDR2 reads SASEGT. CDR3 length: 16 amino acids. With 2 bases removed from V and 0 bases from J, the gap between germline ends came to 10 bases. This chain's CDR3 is CASSEMVASTNEKLFF. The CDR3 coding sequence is TGTGCCAGCAGTGAAATGGTGGCATCAACTAATGAAAAACTGTTTTTT.

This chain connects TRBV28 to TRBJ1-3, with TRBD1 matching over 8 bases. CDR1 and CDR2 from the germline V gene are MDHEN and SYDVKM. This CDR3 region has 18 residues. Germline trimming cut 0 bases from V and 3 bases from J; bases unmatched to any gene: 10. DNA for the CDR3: TGTGCCAGCAGTTTATGGGCAGGGGGCGTATCGAGTGGAAACACCATATATTTT. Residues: CASSLWAGGVSSGNTIYF. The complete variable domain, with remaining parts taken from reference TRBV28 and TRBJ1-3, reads DVKVTQSSRYLVKRTGEKVFLECVQDMDHENMFWYRQDPGLGLRLIYFSYDVKMKEKGDIPEGYSVSREKKERFSLILESASTNQTSMYLCASSLWAGGVSSGNTIYFGEGSWLTVV.

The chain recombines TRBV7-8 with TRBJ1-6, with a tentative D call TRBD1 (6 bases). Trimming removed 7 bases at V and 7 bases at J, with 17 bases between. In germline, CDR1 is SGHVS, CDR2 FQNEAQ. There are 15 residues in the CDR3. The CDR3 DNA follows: TGTGCCAGCACCGCCCGGGACAACTGGAATTCACCCCTCCACTTT. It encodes CASTARDNWNSPLHF. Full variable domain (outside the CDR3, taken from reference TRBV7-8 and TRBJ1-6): GAGVSQSPRYKVAKRGQDVALRCDPISGHVSLFWYQQALGQGPEFLTYFQNEAQLDKSGLPSDRFFAERPEGSVSTLKIQRTQQEDSAVYLCASTARDNWNSPLHFGNGTRLTVT.

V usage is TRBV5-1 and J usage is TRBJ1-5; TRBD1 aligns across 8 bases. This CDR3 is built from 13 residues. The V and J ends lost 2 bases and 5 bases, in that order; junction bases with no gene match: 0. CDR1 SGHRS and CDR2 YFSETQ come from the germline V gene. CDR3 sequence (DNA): TGCGCCAGCAGCTTACAGGGGGATCAGCCCCAGCATTTT. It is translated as CASSLQGDQPQHF.

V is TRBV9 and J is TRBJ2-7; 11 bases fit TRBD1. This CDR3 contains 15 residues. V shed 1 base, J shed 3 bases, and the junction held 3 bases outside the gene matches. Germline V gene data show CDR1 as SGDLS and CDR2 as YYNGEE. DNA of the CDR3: TGTGCCAGCAGCGTATTGGGGACAGGGGGCTACGAGCAGTACTTC. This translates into CASSVLGTGGYEQYF.

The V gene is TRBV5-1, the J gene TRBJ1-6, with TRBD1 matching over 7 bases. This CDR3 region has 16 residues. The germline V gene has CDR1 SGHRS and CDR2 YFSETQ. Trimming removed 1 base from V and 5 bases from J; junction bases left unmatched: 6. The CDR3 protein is CASSLMGGTDNSPLHF. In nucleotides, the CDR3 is TGCGCCAGCAGCTTGATGGGTGGGACAGATAATTCACCCCTCCACTTT.

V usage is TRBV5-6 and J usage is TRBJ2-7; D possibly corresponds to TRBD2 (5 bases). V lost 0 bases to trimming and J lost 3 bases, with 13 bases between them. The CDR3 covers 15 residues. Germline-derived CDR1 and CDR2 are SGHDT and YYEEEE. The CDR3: CASSLVAGYSYEQYF. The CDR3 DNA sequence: TGTGCCAGCAGCTTGGTCGCGGGTTATAGCTACGAGCAGTACTTC.

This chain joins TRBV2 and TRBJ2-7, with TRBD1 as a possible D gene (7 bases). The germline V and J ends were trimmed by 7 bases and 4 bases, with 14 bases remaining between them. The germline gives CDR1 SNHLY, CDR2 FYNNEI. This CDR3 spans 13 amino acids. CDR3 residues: CASNQGGRYEQYF. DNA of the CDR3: TGTGCCAGCAATCAGGGGGGTCGGTACGAGCAGTACTTC.

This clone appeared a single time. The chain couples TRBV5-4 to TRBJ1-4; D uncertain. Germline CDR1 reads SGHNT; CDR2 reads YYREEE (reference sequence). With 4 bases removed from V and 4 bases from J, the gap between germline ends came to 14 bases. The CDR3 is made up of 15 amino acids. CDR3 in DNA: TGTGCCAGCAGCGCCCGGAGCTCCTATAATGAAAAACTGTTTTTT. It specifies CASSARSSYNEKLFF.

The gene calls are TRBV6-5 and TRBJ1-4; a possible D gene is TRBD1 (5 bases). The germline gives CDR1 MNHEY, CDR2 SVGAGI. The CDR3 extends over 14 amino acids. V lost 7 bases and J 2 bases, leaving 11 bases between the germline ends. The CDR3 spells CASTGLFTNEKLFF. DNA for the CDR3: TGTGCCAGCACAGGGCTATTCACTAATGAAAAACTGTTTTTT.

CDR3: CASRPRGGPYYGYTF. CDR3 sequence (DNA): TGTGCCAGCAGACCAAGGGGGGGCCCGTACTATGGCTACACCTTC. The rearrangement uses TRBV2 and TRBJ1-2, with TRBD1 as a possible D gene (6 bases). CDR3 length: 15 residues. Germline assignment: CDR1 SNHLY and CDR2 FYNNEI. Trimming shortened V by 6 bases and J by 3 bases, and 17 bases separated the two germline ends.

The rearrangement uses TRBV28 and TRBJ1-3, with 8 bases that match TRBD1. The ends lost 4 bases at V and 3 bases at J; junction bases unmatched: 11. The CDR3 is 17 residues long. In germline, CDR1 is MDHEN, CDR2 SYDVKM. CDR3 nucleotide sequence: TGTGCCAGCAGTTCGGACAGGGAAGAGGCTTTTGGAAACACCATATATTTT. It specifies CASSSDREEAFGNTIYF.

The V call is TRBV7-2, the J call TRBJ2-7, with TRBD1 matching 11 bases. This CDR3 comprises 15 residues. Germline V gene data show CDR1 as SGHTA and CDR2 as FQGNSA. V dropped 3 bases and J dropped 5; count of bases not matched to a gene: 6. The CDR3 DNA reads TGTGCCAGCAGCTTTTCAGGACAGGGGGCCCACGAGCAGTACTTC. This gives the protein CASSFSGQGAHEQYF.

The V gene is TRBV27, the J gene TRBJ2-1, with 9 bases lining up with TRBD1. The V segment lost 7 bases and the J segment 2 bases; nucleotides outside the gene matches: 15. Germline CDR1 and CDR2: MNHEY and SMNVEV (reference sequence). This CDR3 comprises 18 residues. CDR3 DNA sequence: TGTGCCAGCATTAAGAGGTCGGACAGGGGCCCTGCCTACAATGAGCAGTTCTTC. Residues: CASIKRSDRGPAYNEQFF.

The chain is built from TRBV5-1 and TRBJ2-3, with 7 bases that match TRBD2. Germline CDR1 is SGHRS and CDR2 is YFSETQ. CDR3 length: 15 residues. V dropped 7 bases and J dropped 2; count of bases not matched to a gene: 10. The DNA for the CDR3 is TGCGCCAGCCATCTGAGGCGGGGGAACACAGATACGCAGTATTTT. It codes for CASHLRRGNTDTQYF.

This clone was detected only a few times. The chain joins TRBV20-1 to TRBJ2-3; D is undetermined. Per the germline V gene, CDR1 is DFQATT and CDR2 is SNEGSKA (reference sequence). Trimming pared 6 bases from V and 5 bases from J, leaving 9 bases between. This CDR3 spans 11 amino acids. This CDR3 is CSAAPVDTQYF. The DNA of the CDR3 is TGCAGTGCGGCCCCAGTAGATACGCAGTATTTT.

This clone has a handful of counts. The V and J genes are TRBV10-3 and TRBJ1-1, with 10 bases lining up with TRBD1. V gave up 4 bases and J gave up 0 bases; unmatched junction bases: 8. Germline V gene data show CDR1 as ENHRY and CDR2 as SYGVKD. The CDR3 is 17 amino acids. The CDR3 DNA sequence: TGTGCCATCAGTGCCTATGGACAGGGGGTTATGAACACTGAAGCTTTCTTT. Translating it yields CAISAYGQGVMNTEAFF.